This T cell receptor beta chain was identified during a study of vaccination and CD4 T cells after COVID-19. The wider study: Convalescent cases consisted of six males and four females, of whom two were Hispanic. Median time from second vaccine dose to sampling was about 70 days (14 to 241).

MiXCR, applied by TCRdb to the PCR reads, yields one record per CDR3 protein. The sample holds 20,000 or so distinct CDR3 sequences; 55% to 65% are singletons and the top ten take 1.1%. A remark on this clonotype: Its antigen remains unknown.

This CDR3 has 17 amino acids. Germline V gene data show CDR1 as MDHEN and CDR2 as SYDVKM. V was clipped by 1 base and J by 0 bases, with 13 bases between them. Study conclusions and caveats: There was no significant change from around 19 to 38 median reactive clonotypes. Spike mono-reactivity was found in 304 of 307 vaccine-specific clones from convalescent patients.

The TCR was taken from a human donor who had recovered from COVID-19. Sequences were derived from CD4+ T cells from blood, sampled after SARS-CoV-2 vaccination. J is TRBJ1-5 and V is TRBV28; D is undetermined. CDR3 protein: CASSLYDLRNSNQPQHF. Here the CDR3 DNA reads TGTGCCAGCAGTTTATATGACCTGCGTAATAGCAATCAGCCCCAGCATTTT.